Detailed here is one T cell receptor beta chain. This entry belongs to a study of control samples from healthy donors and cancer patients. This table comes from immunoSEQ multiplex PCR, and its TCRdb copy is limited to in-frame clones, with some not included. In the table there are about 110,000 clones, approximately 90% of which are singletons. V gave up 5 bases and J gave up 0 bases, with 14 bases separating them. Looked up from germline, CDR1 is SNHLY and CDR2 is FYNNEI. This CDR3 region has 16 residues. This sequence originates from a human donor in good health. The donor label of this sample is uncertain. This chain joins TRBV2 and TRBJ1-3; no definite D call. Specimen: blood. The CDR3 region has the DNA TGTGCCAGCAGTTTCTCGACCTCCCTCTCTGGAAACACCATATATTTT. It specifies CASSFSTSLSGNTIYF.